This T cell receptor (beta chain) was sequenced during a study of radiotherapy plus CTLA-4 blockade in lung cancer. General study findings and limits: Increased serum interferon-beta after radiation also reportedly predicted response strongly.

Generated by immunoSEQ multiplex PCR, the TCRdb table keeps only in-frame clones and is missing some. Among nearly 110,000 clones, over 75% were seen once, and the ten largest hold roughly 2.3%. The CDR3 loop spans 19 amino acids. After removal of 6 bases from V and 4 bases from J, the junction contained 23 bases not matched to a gene. From germline, CDR1 is SGHAT and CDR2 FQNNGV. Chemo-refractory metastatic non-small-cell lung cancer patients were treated with focal radiation plus CTLA-4 blockade with ipilimumab. About this clone: Its antigen is not known.

This rearrangement joins TRBV11-2 to TRBJ2-7; TRBD1 matches 8 bases. Sequenced here: peripheral blood, sampled from a patient treated with radiotherapy plus ipilimumab. This receptor was obtained from a human donor with non-small cell lung cancer that progressed on radiotherapy plus ipilimumab. Some clones in this sample may be carry-over from other donors' samples. CDR3 region: CASSSSRGSRTGLSYEQYF. The CDR3, as DNA: TGTGCCAGCAGTTCCTCAAGGGGGAGCAGGACAGGGCTTTCGTACGAGCAGTACTTC.